These 10 T cell receptor beta chains were all obtained from the same sample, sequenced in a study of blood T cell repertoires in COVID-19. Profiling relied on immunoSEQ multiplex PCR, and the TCRdb table lists in-frame clones only, not all of them. The sample has under 140,000 clones, just over 75% seen once. Sample: peripheral blood. The receptors were sampled from a woman over 75 with acute or convalescent COVID-19.

The genes are TRBV19 and TRBJ2-1; 11 nucleotides line up with TRBD2. V lost 7 bases and J lost 7; bases outside the gene matches: 15. Germline V gene sequence: CDR1 LNHDA, CDR2 SQIVND (reference sequence). There are 17 residues in the CDR3. DNA of the CDR3: TGTGCCAGTACTCCCTGGCCGCCTAGCGGGGGGATTAATGAGCAGTTCTTC. Protein sequence: CASTPWPPSGGINEQFF. Filled out from reference TRBV19 and TRBJ2-1, the complete variable domain reads DGGITQSPKYLFRKEGQNVTLSCEQNLNHDAMYWYRQDPGQGLRLIYYSQIVNDFQKGDIAEGYSVSREKKESFPLTVTSAQKNPTAFYLCASTPWPPSGGINEQFFGPGTRLTVL.

The CDR3: CASLRSSTDTQYF. In DNA, the CDR3 is TGTGCCAGTTTGCGGTCTAGCACAGATACGCAGTATTTT. The chain combines TRBV19 with TRBJ2-3; D is unresolved. V gave up 8 bases and J gave up 0 bases, with 9 bases separating them. Germline V gene data show CDR1 as LNHDA and CDR2 as SQIVND (reference sequence). The length of the CDR3 is 13 residues. Complete variable domain (other parts from reference TRBV19 and TRBJ2-3): DGGITQSPKYLFRKEGQNVTLSCEQNLNHDAMYWYRQDPGQGLRLIYYSQIVNDFQKGDIAEGYSVSREKKESFPLTVTSAQKNPTAFYLCASLRSSTDTQYFGPGTRLTVL.

The rearrangement uses TRBV5-1 and TRBJ2-1; 16 bases fit TRBD2. Germline V gives CDR1 SGHRS, CDR2 YFSETQ. V shed 5 bases and J 9 bases; nucleotides not matched to a gene: 5. There are 15 residues in the CDR3. CDR3 bases: TGCGCCAGCAGTCAGGGACTAGCGGGAGGGGGTGAGCAGTTCTTC. The encoded protein is CASSQGLAGGGEQFF. Full variable domain (remainder filled in from reference TRBV5-1 and TRBJ2-1): KAGVTQTPRYLIKTRGQQVTLSCSPISGHRSVSWYQQTPGQGLQFLFEYFSETQRNKGNFPGRFSGRQFSNSRSEMNVSTLELGDSALYLCASSQGLAGGGEQFFGPGTRLTVL.

The rearrangement joins TRBV3-1 (or the pseudogene TRBV3-2) to TRBJ2-7; 7 nucleotides agree with TRBD1. V was pared by 8 bases and J by 2 bases, with 15 bases of the junction left unmatched. The CDR3 is 16 residues long. Germline assignment: CDR1 LGHDT and CDR2 YNNKEL (reference sequence). The CDR3 is CASSQTGVTRAYEQYF. For the CDR3, the DNA is TGTGCCAGCTCCCAAACAGGGGTGACCCGAGCCTACGAGCAGTACTTC.

The chain uses TRBV29-1 and TRBJ1-1; D is unresolved. Germline V gene data show CDR1 as SQVTM and CDR2 as ANQGSEA. The CDR3 covers 12 residues. V was trimmed by 6 bases and J by 1 base, leaving 9 bases between them. CDR3 amino acids: CSVQYRNTEAFF. CDR3 DNA: TGCAGCGTCCAATACAGGAACACTGAAGCTTTCTTT. Filled out from reference TRBV29-1 and TRBJ1-1, the complete variable domain reads SAVISQKPSRDICQRGTSLTIQCQVDSQVTMMFWYRQQPGQSLTLIATANQGSEATYESGFVIDKFPISRPNLTFSTLTVSNMSPEDSSIYLCSVQYRNTEAFFGQGTRLTVV.

The V and J genes are TRBV19 and TRBJ1-5, with a weak D call TRBD1 (5 bases). CDR3 length: 13 amino acids. Germline CDR1 is LNHDA and CDR2 is SQIVND (reference sequence). Deletions cut 8 bases from V and 7 bases from J, with 15 bases between. The CDR3 bases are TGTGCCAGTGAGGTAAGGGGCCGCCAGCCCCAGCATTTT. Translation: CASEVRGRQPQHF.

The gene calls are TRBV7-7 and TRBJ2-1; 11 positions match TRBD2. V lost 1 base, J lost 5 bases, and 1 base stayed unmatched. Germline V lookup: CDR1 SSHAT, CDR2 FNYEAQ (reference sequence). The CDR3 extends over 15 amino acids. This CDR3 is CASSLGLAGNNEQFF. In nucleotides, the CDR3 is TGTGCCAGCAGCTTAGGACTAGCGGGGAACAATGAGCAGTTCTTC. Full variable domain (rest looked up from reference TRBV7-7 and TRBJ2-1): GAGVSQSPRYKVTKRGQDVTLRCDPISSHATLYWYQQALGQGPEFLTYFNYEAQPDKSGLPSDRFSAERPEGSISTLTIQRTEQRDSAMYRCASSLGLAGNNEQFFGPGTRLTVL.

This clone was seen only a few times. J is TRBJ2-7 and V is TRBV30; TRBD1 agrees at 8 bases. CDR3 length: 13 residues. Losses at the gene ends were 0 bases for V and 6 bases for J; bases not matched to a gene: 4. Germline V gene data show CDR1 as GTSNPN and CDR2 as SVGIG (reference sequence). Here the CDR3 reads CAWSVQGVIEQYF. The CDR3, as DNA: TGTGCCTGGAGTGTACAGGGGGTCATCGAGCAGTACTTC.

The J gene is TRBJ2-7, the V gene TRBV2; TRBD2 aligns across 14 bases. CDR3 length: 14 amino acids. Germline V gives CDR1 SNHLY, CDR2 FYNNEI. With V trimmed by 6 bases and J by 2 bases, 0 bases remained unmatched. Written as DNA, the CDR3 is TGTGCCAGCAGGACTAGCGGGGGGGCCTACGAGCAGTACTTC. The encoded protein is CASRTSGGAYEQYF.

Comment on this clone: Other nucleotide sequences from this sample produce the same CDR3. V is TRBV2 and J is TRBJ2-3; 12 bases match TRBD2. V shed 1 base and J 3 bases; nucleotides not matched to a gene: 5. Germline CDR1 and CDR2: SNHLY and FYNNEI. The CDR3 is made up of 17 amino acids. CDR3 region: CASSEGASGGATDTQYF. The CDR3 nucleotides are TGTGCCAGCAGTGAAGGTGCTAGCGGGGGGGCAACAGATACGCAGTATTTT.